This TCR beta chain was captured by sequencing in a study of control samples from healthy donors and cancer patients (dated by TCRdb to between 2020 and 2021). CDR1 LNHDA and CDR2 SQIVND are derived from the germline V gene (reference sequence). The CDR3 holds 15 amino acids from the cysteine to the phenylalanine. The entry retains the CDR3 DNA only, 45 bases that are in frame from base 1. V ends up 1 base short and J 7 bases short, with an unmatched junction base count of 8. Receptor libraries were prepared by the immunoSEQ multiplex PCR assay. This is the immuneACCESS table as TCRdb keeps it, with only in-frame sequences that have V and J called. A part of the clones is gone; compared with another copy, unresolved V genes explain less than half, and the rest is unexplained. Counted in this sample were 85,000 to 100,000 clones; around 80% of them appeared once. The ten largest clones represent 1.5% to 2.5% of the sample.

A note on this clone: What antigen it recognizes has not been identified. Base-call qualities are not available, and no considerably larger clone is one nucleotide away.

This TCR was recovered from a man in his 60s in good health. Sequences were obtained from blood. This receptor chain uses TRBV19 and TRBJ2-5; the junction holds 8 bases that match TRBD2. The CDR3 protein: CASSIGREAGVTQYF. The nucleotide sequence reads TGTGCCAGTAGTATAGGGCGGGAGGCCGGAGTGACCCAGTACTTC.